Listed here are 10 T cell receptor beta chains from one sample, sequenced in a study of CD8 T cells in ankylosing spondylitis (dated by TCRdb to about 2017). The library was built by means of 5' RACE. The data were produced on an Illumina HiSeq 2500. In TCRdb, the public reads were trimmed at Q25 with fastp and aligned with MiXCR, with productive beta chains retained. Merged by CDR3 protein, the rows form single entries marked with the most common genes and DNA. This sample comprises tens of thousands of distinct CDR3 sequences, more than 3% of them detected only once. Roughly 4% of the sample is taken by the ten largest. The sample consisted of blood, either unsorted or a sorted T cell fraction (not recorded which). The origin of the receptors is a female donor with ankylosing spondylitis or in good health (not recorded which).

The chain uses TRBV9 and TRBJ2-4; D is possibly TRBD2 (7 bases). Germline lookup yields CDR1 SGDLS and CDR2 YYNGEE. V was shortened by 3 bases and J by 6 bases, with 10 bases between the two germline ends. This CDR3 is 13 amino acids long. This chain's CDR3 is CASSGGGANIQYF. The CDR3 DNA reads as TGTGCCAGCAGCGGTGGGGGGGCAAACATTCAGTACTTC.

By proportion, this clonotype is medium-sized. The chain's CDR3 is CASSVAGNYGYTF. In DNA, the CDR3 is TGTGCCAGCAGCGTTGCCGGTAACTATGGCTACACCTTC. The V and J genes are TRBV9 and TRBJ1-2; the D is unclear. CDR1 SGDLS and CDR2 YYNGEE come from the germline V gene. The CDR3 is made up of 13 amino acids. Trimming shortened V by 2 bases and J by 1 base, and 6 bases separated the two germline ends.

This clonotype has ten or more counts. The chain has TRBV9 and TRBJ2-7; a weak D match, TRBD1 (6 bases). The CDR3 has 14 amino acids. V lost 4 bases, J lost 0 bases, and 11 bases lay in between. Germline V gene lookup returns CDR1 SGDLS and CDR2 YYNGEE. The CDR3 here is CASSRTGSSYEQYF. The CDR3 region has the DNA TGTGCCAGCAGCAGAACAGGGAGCTCCTACGAGCAGTACTTC.

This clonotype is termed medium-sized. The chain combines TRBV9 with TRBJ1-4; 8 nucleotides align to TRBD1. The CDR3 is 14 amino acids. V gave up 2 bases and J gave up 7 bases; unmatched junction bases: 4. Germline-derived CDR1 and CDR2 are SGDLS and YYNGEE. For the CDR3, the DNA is TGTGCCAGCAGCGTGGGGACAGGAGGTGAAAAACTGTTTTTT. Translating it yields CASSVGTGGEKLFF.

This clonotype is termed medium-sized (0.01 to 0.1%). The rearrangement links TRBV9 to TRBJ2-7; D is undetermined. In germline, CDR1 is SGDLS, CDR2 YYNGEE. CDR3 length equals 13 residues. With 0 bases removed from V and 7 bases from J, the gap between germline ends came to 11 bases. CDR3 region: CASSVAGYGEQYF. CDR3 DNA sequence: TGTGCCAGCAGCGTAGCTGGGTACGGAGAGCAGTACTTC.

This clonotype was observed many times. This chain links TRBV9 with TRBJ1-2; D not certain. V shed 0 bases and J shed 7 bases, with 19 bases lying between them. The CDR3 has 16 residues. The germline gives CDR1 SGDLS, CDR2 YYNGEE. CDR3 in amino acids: CASSVGPGPEEGGYTF. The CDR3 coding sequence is TGTGCCAGCAGCGTAGGTCCCGGGCCCGAGGAGGGTGGCTACACCTTC.

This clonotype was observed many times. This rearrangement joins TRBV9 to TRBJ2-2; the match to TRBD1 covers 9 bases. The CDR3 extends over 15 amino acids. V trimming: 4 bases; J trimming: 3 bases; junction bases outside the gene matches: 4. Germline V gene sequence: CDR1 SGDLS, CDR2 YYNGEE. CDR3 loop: CASSPRDRDTGELFF. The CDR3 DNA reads TGTGCCAGCAGCCCTAGGGACAGGGACACCGGGGAGCTGTTTTTT. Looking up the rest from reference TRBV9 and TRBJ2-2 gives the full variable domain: DSGVTQTPKHLITATGQRVTLRCSPRSGDLSVYWYQQSLDQGLQFLIQYYNGEERAKGNILERFSAQQFPDLHSELNLSSLELGDSALYFCASSPRDRDTGELFFGEGSRLTVL.

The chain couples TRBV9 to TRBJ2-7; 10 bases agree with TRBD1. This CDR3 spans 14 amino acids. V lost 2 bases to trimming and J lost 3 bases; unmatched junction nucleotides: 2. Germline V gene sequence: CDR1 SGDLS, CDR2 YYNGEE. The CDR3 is CASSVGQGDYEQYF. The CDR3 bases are TGTGCCAGCAGCGTTGGACAGGGGGACTACGAGCAGTACTTC.

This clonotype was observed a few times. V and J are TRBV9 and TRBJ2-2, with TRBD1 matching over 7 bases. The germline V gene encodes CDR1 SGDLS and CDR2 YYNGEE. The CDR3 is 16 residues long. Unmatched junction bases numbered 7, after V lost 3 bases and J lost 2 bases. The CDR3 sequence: CASSAPGQENTGELFF. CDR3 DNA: TGTGCCAGCAGCGCCCCTGGACAGGAAAACACCGGGGAGCTGTTTTTT.

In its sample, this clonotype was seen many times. The CDR3 protein is CASSVVWGGNEQFF. In nucleotides, the CDR3 is TGTGCCAGCAGCGTAGTGTGGGGTGGAAATGAGCAGTTCTTC. The J gene is TRBJ2-1, the V gene TRBV9; D unclear. V gave up 0 bases and J gave up 7 bases, with 11 bases separating them. The CDR3 runs 14 residues. Per germline, CDR1 SGDLS and CDR2 YYNGEE.